This TCR beta chain was recovered during a study of blood T cell repertoires in COVID-19. On the study more broadly: Material from acute and convalescent COVID-19 was sourced from the United States, Italy and Spain. PBMCs, B-cell-depleted T cells, or T cells provided the cDNA or gDNA that made up the material.

As processed by the authors: Estimation of nucleated cell counts was performed using reference gene primer amplification. The assay was immunoSEQ multiplex PCR, and TCRdb's table has in-frame clones only and misses some. V, J and clone size were drawn from that table, and D and trimming were deduced from the DNA. The table lists tens of thousands of clones, roughly four fifths of them singletons, with about 10% in the top ten. The specimen sequenced was peripheral blood. The clonotype comes from a man aged 60 to 75 with acute or convalescent COVID-19.

CDR3 nucleotide sequence: TGTGCCAGCAGCCCCGGGACTCTTACCGGGGAGCTGTTTTTT. This translates into CASSPGTLTGELFF. The chain has TRBV7-2 and TRBJ2-2; tentative D call: TRBD2 (6 bases). The CDR3 runs to 14 residues. Germline loops: CDR1 SGHTA, CDR2 FQGNSA. The V end lost 5 bases, the J end lost 5 bases, and 12 bases lay between the germline ends.